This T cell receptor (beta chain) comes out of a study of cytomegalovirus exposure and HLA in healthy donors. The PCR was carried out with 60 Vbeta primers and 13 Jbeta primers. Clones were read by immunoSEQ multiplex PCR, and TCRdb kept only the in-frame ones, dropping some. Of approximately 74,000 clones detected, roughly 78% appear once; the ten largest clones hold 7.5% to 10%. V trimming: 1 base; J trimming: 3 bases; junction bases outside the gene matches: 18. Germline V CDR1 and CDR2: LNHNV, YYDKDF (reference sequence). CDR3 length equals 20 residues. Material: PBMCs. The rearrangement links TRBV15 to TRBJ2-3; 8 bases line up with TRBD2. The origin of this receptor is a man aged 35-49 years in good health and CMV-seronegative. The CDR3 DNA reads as TGTGCCACCAGCAGAGGGGGACTAGTTATTTTTACTGAACTGACAGATACGCAGTATTTT. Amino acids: CATSRGGLVIFTELTDTQYF.